A single sample is the source of the 13 T cell receptor beta chains below, sequenced in a study of blood T cell repertoires in COVID-19. Assay: immunoSEQ multiplex PCR; the TCRdb copy retains only in-frame clones and omits some. The sample holds approximately 85,000 clones, roughly 85% seen once. Sequenced material: peripheral blood. The receptors come from a man aged 50-60 years with active or convalescent COVID-19.

The chain uses TRBV29-1 and TRBJ1-2, with TRBD1 identical over 8 bases. The germline CDR1 and CDR2 sequences are SQVTM and ANQGSEA. This CDR3 is built from 13 residues. The V gene end was trimmed by 7 bases and the J gene end by 2 bases; junction bases not matched to a gene: 6. In nucleotides, the CDR3 is TGCAGCGCTTTGGACAGGGCCAACTATGGCTACACCTTC. Residues: CSALDRANYGYTF.

V and J are TRBV6-6 and TRBJ2-7; unclear D gene. The V end was cut by 0 bases, the J end by 6 bases, with 3 bases between. The germline gives CDR1 MNHNY, CDR2 SVGAGI (reference sequence). The CDR3 runs to 11 residues. The DNA of the CDR3 is TGTGCCAGCAGTTACTCCGGCGAGCAGTACTTC. Translating gives CASSYSGEQYF.

Many counts were recorded for this clone. This sequence joins TRBV10-3 and TRBJ1-6; D possibly corresponds to TRBD1 (5 bases). The CDR3 runs 16 residues. V lost 2 bases and J lost 5, with 13 bases in between. Germline values: CDR1 ENHRY, CDR2 SYGVKD. The CDR3 coding sequence is TGTGCCATCAGTGAGGCCCAGGGTCTCAATAATTCACCCCTCCACTTT. It translates to CAISEAQGLNNSPLHF.

The chain combines TRBV6-5 with TRBJ1-4; D unclear. The CDR3 is 14 amino acids. CDR1 is MNHEY and CDR2 is SVGAGI in the germline V gene. With 4 bases removed from V and 8 bases from J, the gap between germline ends came to 14 bases. CDR3 DNA: TGTGCCAGCAGTTTCCGGGCCCCGGGGGAAAAACTGTTTTTT. Translation gives CASSFRAPGEKLFF.

This clone was counted a single time. This sequence joins TRBV2 and TRBJ2-7; 7 bases map to TRBD2. The CDR3 extends over 14 amino acids. Germline lookup yields CDR1 SNHLY and CDR2 FYNNEI. The junction had 7 bases not matched to a gene; V was cut back by 6 bases and J by 2 bases. CDR3 sequence: CASRGGADPYEQYF. Written as DNA, the CDR3 is TGTGCCAGCAGGGGAGGGGCTGATCCCTACGAGCAGTACTTC.

The chain uses TRBV29-1 and TRBJ1-4, with D perhaps matching TRBD1 (6 bases). CDR1 is SQVTM, CDR2 ANQGSEA, per germline. Trimming removed 0 bases at V and 3 bases at J, with 11 bases between. The CDR3 extends over 15 amino acids. CDR3 protein: CSVEDQGSANEKLFF. The DNA of the CDR3 is TGCAGCGTTGAAGACCAGGGGTCGGCTAATGAAAAACTGTTTTTT.

The chain is built from TRBV30 and TRBJ2-2; D might be TRBD2 (6 bases). CDR3 length equals 13 residues. V lost 8 bases and J 6 bases, leaving 16 bases between the germline ends. Germline CDR1 is GTSNPN and CDR2 is SVGIG (reference sequence). The CDR3 coding sequence is TGTGCCCTCGGGGATTGGGGGGCCGGGGAGCTGTTTTTT. Its protein is CALGDWGAGELFF.

The chain is built from TRBV7-2 and TRBJ2-5; D remains unclear. The germline gives CDR1 SGHTA, CDR2 FQGNSA. Trimming stripped 0 bases from V and 2 bases from J, with 7 bases between. The CDR3 consists of 14 residues. CDR3 sequence reads: CASSLAGRQETQYF. The CDR3 region has the DNA TGTGCCAGCAGCTTAGCTGGCAGACAAGAGACCCAGTACTTC.

The genes are TRBV5-1 and TRBJ2-7, with D maybe TRBD2 (5 bases). CDR1 SGHRS and CDR2 YFSETQ come from the germline V gene. The CDR3 loop spans 15 amino acids. The ends were cut back, 0 bases at V and 3 bases at J, with 13 bases in the middle. The CDR3 protein is CASSLDGILNYEQYF. The CDR3 DNA sequence: TGCGCCAGCAGCTTGGACGGGATACTCAACTACGAGCAGTACTTC.

With respect to this clone: A junction boundary mismatches the germline segment, possibly from a read error. The chain links TRBV6-1 to TRBJ1-2; D unresolved. Per germline, CDR1 MNHNS and CDR2 SASEGT. The CDR3 is 10 residues long. CDR3 loop: CASSETGTMF. In DNA form, the CDR3 reads TGTGCCAGCAGTGAAACGGGAACCATGTTC.

The chain couples TRBV27 to TRBJ1-6; 9 bases align to TRBD1. CDR3 length: 18 amino acids. V lost 2 bases to trimming and J lost 1 base; unmatched junction nucleotides: 6. CDR1 is MNHEY and CDR2 is SMNVEV in the germline V gene (reference sequence). CDR3 sequence reads: CASSLGHRGQSYNSPLHF. Written as DNA, the CDR3 is TGTGCCAGCAGTTTAGGGCACAGGGGGCAGTCCTATAATTCACCCCTCCACTTT.

CDR3 protein: CASSLDRTSDEQYF. CDR3 nucleotides: TGTGCCAGCAGCTTAGATCGAACTAGCGACGAGCAGTACTTC. This chain uses TRBV11-2 with TRBJ2-7; the match to TRBD2 covers 7 bases. The CDR3 sequence is 14 residues long. Germline V lookup: CDR1 SGHAT, CDR2 FQNNGV. V gave up 0 bases and J gave up 5 bases; unmatched junction bases: 4.

The rearrangement links TRBV4-1 to TRBJ2-7; 7 positions match TRBD2. Germline V gene data show CDR1 as MGHRA and CDR2 as YSYEKL. This CDR3 contains 15 residues. The V segment lost 0 bases and the J segment 0 bases; nucleotides outside the gene matches: 2. CDR3 sequence reads: CASSQDGTNSYEQYF. CDR3 coding DNA: TGCGCCAGCAGCCAAGACGGGACTAACTCCTACGAGCAGTACTTC.